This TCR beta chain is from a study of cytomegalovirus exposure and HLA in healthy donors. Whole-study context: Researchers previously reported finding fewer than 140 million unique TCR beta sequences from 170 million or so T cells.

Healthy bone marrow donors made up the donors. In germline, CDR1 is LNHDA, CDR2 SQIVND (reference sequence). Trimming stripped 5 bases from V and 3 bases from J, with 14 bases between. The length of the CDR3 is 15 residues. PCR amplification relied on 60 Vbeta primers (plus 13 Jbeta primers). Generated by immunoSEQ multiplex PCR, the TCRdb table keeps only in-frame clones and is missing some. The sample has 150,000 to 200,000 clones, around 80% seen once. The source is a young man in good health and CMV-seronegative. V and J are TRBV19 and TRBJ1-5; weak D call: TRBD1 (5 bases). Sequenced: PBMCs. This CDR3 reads CASSPGGGTNQPQHF. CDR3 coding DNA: TGTGCCAGTAGTCCCGGGGGGGGAACCAATCAGCCCCAGCATTTT. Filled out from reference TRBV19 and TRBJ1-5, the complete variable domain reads DGGITQSPKYLFRKEGQNVTLSCEQNLNHDAMYWYRQDPGQGLRLIYYSQIVNDFQKGDIAEGYSVSREKKESFPLTVTSAQKNPTAFYLCASSPGGGTNQPQHFGDGTRLSIL.